The 14 T cell receptor beta chains given below trace back to one sample, sequenced in a study of shared clonotypes between healthy human individuals. TCRdb's copy holds only in-frame clones and misses some; the assay was immunoSEQ multiplex PCR. The data show about 110,000 clones, over 65% seen once. Sequencing was done on a sample of memory CD8+ T cells sorted from blood. As for subset: CD45RO+ cells pooled with CCR7-negative TemRA cells. The receptors were gathered from a woman in her twenties or thirties in good health.

The chain uses TRBV10-2 and TRBJ2-1; 9 bases line up with TRBD2. Germline loops: CDR1 WSHSY, CDR2 SAAADI. V trimming: 0 bases; J trimming: 8 bases; junction bases outside the gene matches: 5. The CDR3 is made up of 15 amino acids. This CDR3 reads CASSESSGSLDEQFF. The CDR3 region has the DNA TGCGCCAGCAGTGAGTCTAGCGGGAGTCTGGATGAGCAGTTCTTC.

This chain links TRBV7-9 with TRBJ1-1, with D unclear. Between the trimmed V and J ends, which lost 5 bases and 6 bases, there was a span of 7 bases. The germline CDR1 and CDR2 sequences are SEHNR and FQNEAQ (reference sequence). CDR3 size: 11 residues. The CDR3: CASSELAEAFF. Here the CDR3 DNA reads TGTGCCAGCAGCGAACTAGCTGAAGCTTTCTTT.

The CDR3 DNA reads TGTGCCAGCAGTTTATTTGGGGGGTGGTCTGAAGCTTTCTTT. Translated: CASSLFGGWSEAFF. The rearrangement uses TRBV27 and TRBJ1-1; the D gene is possibly TRBD1 (5 bases). V lost 1 base and J lost 6, with 12 bases in between. Per germline, CDR1 MNHEY and CDR2 SMNVEV (reference sequence). The CDR3 covers 14 residues.

The chain is built from TRBV10-3 and TRBJ2-7; TRBD1 is a possible D gene (5 bases). This CDR3 is 12 amino acids long. The germline V gene has CDR1 ENHRY and CDR2 SYGVKD. V was shortened by 8 bases and J by 2 bases, with 10 bases between the two germline ends. Written as DNA, the CDR3 is TGTGCCATCCTCGGACACGCCTACGAGCAGTACTTC. Translated, it gives CAILGHAYEQYF.

The rearrangement uses TRBV5-4 and TRBJ2-7; no clear D gene. Germline V gene data show CDR1 as SGHNT and CDR2 as YYREEE (reference sequence). The V and J ends lost 4 bases and 7 bases respectively, with 21 bases between them. This CDR3 is 15 amino acids long. The DNA of the CDR3 is TGTGCCAGCAGCCCAATCAATCTGGCCAACGGGGAGCAGTACTTC. The encoded protein is CASSPINLANGEQYF.

The rearrangement uses TRBV6-1 and TRBJ2-7; possibly TRBD2 for D (5 bases). V was shortened by 4 bases and J by 1 base, with 26 bases between the two germline ends. This CDR3 is built from 19 residues. The germline V gene encodes CDR1 MNHNS and CDR2 SASEGT. CDR3 sequence: CASSATPRFYAGGSYEQYF. CDR3 nucleotide sequence: TGTGCCAGCAGTGCGACTCCCCGGTTCTATGCGGGTGGATCCTACGAGCAGTACTTC.

CDR3 in amino acids: CSVARDSTDTQYF. The CDR3 nucleotides read TGCAGCGTTGCGCGGGATAGCACAGATACGCAGTATTTT. The V and J genes are TRBV29-1 and TRBJ2-3, with a weak D call TRBD2 (6 bases). The CDR3 runs to 13 residues. Germline V gene lookup returns CDR1 SQVTM and CDR2 ANQGSEA. V lost 4 bases to trimming and J lost 0 bases, with 8 bases between them.

CDR3 in DNA: TGTGCCAGCAGTGATCCGCGGAGGGACAGTAATGAAAAACTGTTTTTT. This translates into CASSDPRRDSNEKLFF. The chain employs TRBV25-1 and TRBJ1-4, with 7 bases aligning to TRBD1. With V trimmed by 3 bases and J by 4 bases, 8 bases remained unmatched. CDR1 and CDR2 (germline): MGHDK, SYGVNS. The CDR3 is made up of 16 amino acids.

This clone showed up just a few times. This chain links TRBV7-9 with TRBJ2-1; 7 nucleotides align to TRBD1. V lost 5 bases to trimming and J lost 6 bases; unmatched junction nucleotides: 10. The CDR3 has 15 amino acids. The germline CDR1 and CDR2 sequences are SEHNR and FQNEAQ (reference sequence). DNA of the CDR3: TGTGCCAGCAGCCCGAGACAGGGTCCGACCAATGAGCAGTTCTTC. Translated, it gives CASSPRQGPTNEQFF.

This clone showed up just a few times. The rearrangement links TRBV6-1 to TRBJ2-7; D gene uncertain. This CDR3 is 13 amino acids long. CDR1 MNHNS and CDR2 SASEGT come from the germline V gene. The V end lost 1 base, the J end lost 3 bases, and 7 bases lay between the germline ends. The CDR3 sequence: CASSEGRNYEQYF. As DNA, the CDR3 is TGTGCCAGCAGTGAAGGGAGAAACTACGAGCAGTACTTC.

The gene calls are TRBV7-9 and TRBJ2-2, with 9 positions matching TRBD1. V shed 5 bases, J shed 3 bases, and the junction held 13 bases outside the gene matches. Germline values: CDR1 SEHNR, CDR2 FQNEAQ (reference sequence). The CDR3 loop spans 18 amino acids. This chain's CDR3 is CASSITGGRGPYTGELFF. Here the CDR3 DNA reads TGTGCCAGCAGCATAACAGGGGGCCGCGGGCCTTACACCGGGGAGCTGTTTTTT.

The rearrangement links TRBV25-1 to TRBJ2-5, with TRBD2 matching 12 bases. J was trimmed by 6 bases and V by 8 bases; bases with no gene match: 16. The CDR3 contains 17 residues. The germline V gene has CDR1 MGHDK and CDR2 SYGVNS. DNA for the CDR3: TGTGCCAGCCTCGACGGGGCTAGCGGGAGGGCCCACCAGACCCAGTACTTC. Translation gives CASLDGASGRAHQTQYF.

This clone has a handful of counts. This rearrangement joins TRBV2 to TRBJ2-7; D might be TRBD1 (5 bases). The CDR3 loop spans 14 amino acids. Deletions cut 6 bases from V and 5 bases from J, with 17 bases between. Germline V gene sequence: CDR1 SNHLY, CDR2 FYNNEI. CDR3 in amino acids: CASSFSPVGDEQYF. CDR3 DNA: TGTGCCAGCAGCTTTTCCCCGGTAGGGGACGAGCAGTACTTC.

This clone was seen at least ten times. V gene TRBV2 combines with J gene TRBJ2-7, with TRBD1 identical over 7 bases. Germline V gene sequence: CDR1 SNHLY, CDR2 FYNNEI. This CDR3 spans 13 amino acids. Losses at the gene ends were 11 bases for V and 3 bases for J; bases not matched to a gene: 10. Here the CDR3 reads CASLQGLGYEQYF. CDR3 nucleotides: TGTGCCTCCCTACAGGGGTTAGGCTACGAGCAGTACTTC.